This T cell receptor (beta chain) stems from a study of cytomegalovirus exposure and HLA in healthy donors. This clone was observed a single time. With 5 bases removed from V and 5 bases from J, the gap between germline ends came to 10 bases. Looked up from germline, CDR1 is SGHTA and CDR2 is FQGNSA. This CDR3 contains 12 residues. The PCR used 60 Vbeta and 13 Jbeta primers. TCRdb's table, derived via immunoSEQ multiplex PCR, lists solely in-frame clones and lacks some. The repertoire holds approximately 74,000 clones, 60% to 80% seen once, with about 7% in the top ten. The origin of this receptor is a woman in her forties in good health and CMV-seronegative. This chain connects TRBV7-2 to TRBJ2-7, with D possibly matching TRBD2 (5 bases). The specimen sequenced was PBMCs. This chain's CDR3 is CASSLTRDEQYF. Written as DNA, the CDR3 is TGTGCCAGCAGCCTAACTAGGGACGAGCAGTACTTC.